This T cell receptor (beta chain) was captured by sequencing in a study of Graves' ophthalmopathy and Graves' hyperthyroidism. Researchers took RNA transcripts and amplified TCR beta CDR3 regions from them. Second-round multiplex PCR came after first-round RT-PCR with HTBI primers. TCRdb called the multiplex PCR reads again in MiXCR, with one record for every CDR3 protein. The repertoire holds 1 million to 1.3 million distinct CDR3 sequences, about 35% seen once, with approximately 10% in the top ten. The TCR comes from an adult man with Graves' hyperthyroidism. The sequenced sample consisted of peripheral blood or thyroid tissue (not recorded which).

For the CDR3, the DNA is TGTGCCAGCTCACCAGGGACAGGGAGGGACCTTGGCTACACCTTC. It specifies CASSPGTGRDLGYTF. This sequence joins TRBV14 and TRBJ1-2; the match to TRBD1 covers 9 bases. V shed 8 bases and J 7 bases; nucleotides not matched to a gene: 14. Germline CDR1 and CDR2: SGHDN and FVKESK. There are 15 residues in the CDR3.